One and the same sample provided the 10 T cell receptor beta chains below, sequenced in a study of long-term antiretroviral therapy in people with HIV. With survey level as its setting, the immunoSEQ assay was v3.0. Measured with immunoSEQ multiplex PCR; TCRdb has only the in-frame clones, and not every one. The sample holds around 25,000 clones, more than 65% seen once. The input for sequencing was unsorted PBMCs, taken 4.4 years after starting antiretroviral therapy. Receptors originate from a man younger than 40 with HIV.

J is TRBJ1-1 and V is TRBV14; D ambiguous. The CDR3 loop spans 13 amino acids. Trimming cost V 0 bases and J 5 bases, with 7 bases left between them. The germline CDR1 and CDR2 sequences are SGHDN and FVKESK. CDR3 nucleotide sequence: TGTGCCAGCAGCCAAGATTCCGGGACTGAAGCTTTCTTT. Translation: CASSQDSGTEAFF.

The V call is TRBV6-5, the J call TRBJ1-5, with D unresolved. This CDR3 comprises 14 residues. Germline CDR1 MNHEY, CDR2 SVGAGI. Trimming stripped 5 bases from V and 6 bases from J, with 14 bases between. CDR3 loop: CASSPGEGPQPQHF. CDR3 in DNA: TGTGCCAGCAGTCCCGGGGAGGGTCCTCAGCCCCAGCATTTT.

The chain carries TRBV7-2 and TRBJ2-7; 8 bases are a match to TRBD1. Germline V gene sequence: CDR1 SGHTA, CDR2 FQGNSA. This CDR3 is 14 amino acids long. Losses at the gene ends were 3 bases for V and 2 bases for J; bases not matched to a gene: 3. The CDR3 DNA is TGTGCCAGCAGCTTGGGGACAGGCCCCTACGAGCAGTACTTC. This codes for CASSLGTGPYEQYF.

The genes are TRBV5-1 and TRBJ2-2; D ambiguous. The CDR3 has 16 amino acids. V was cut by 1 base and J by 3 bases, with 13 bases left in between. Looked up from germline, CDR1 is SGHRS and CDR2 is YFSETQ. The CDR3 DNA follows: TGCGCCAGCAGCTTGCTGCCCCATCCGGACACCGGGGAGCTGTTTTTT. This translates into CASSLLPHPDTGELFF.

This rearrangement joins TRBV6-1 to TRBJ1-3, with a weak D call TRBD1 (6 bases). The CDR3 loop spans 15 amino acids. V dropped 7 bases and J dropped 5 bases, with 18 bases sitting between them. Germline V gene lookup returns CDR1 MNHNS and CDR2 SASEGT. CDR3 in amino acids: CASTQERGARNTIYF. CDR3 DNA: TGTGCCAGCACCCAAGAGAGGGGGGCGAGAAACACCATATATTTT.

This clone is medium-sized within its sample. The rearrangement links TRBV4-2 to TRBJ1-2; the D is unclear. Between the trimmed V and J ends, which lost 0 bases and 6 bases, there was a span of 11 bases. Looked up from germline, CDR1 is LGHNA and CDR2 is YNFKEQ. The CDR3 runs 14 residues. The CDR3 region has the DNA TGTGCCAGCAGCCAAGATCCCACTTTTGATGGCTACACCTTC. It encodes CASSQDPTFDGYTF.

This chain uses TRBV6-4 with TRBJ2-1; weak D call: TRBD2 (5 bases). V gave up 0 bases and J gave up 9 bases, with 9 bases separating them. Germline V gene data show CDR1 as MRHNA and CDR2 as SNTAGT. This CDR3 has 13 residues. CDR3 bases: TGTGCCAGCAGTGACTCCCTAGCTGGTGAGCAGTTCTTC. Its protein product is CASSDSLAGEQFF.

The chain combines TRBV4-3 with TRBJ2-3; D perhaps matches TRBD1 (6 bases). V lost 3 bases, J lost 0 bases, and 13 bases lay in between. The CDR3 extends over 16 amino acids. Looked up from germline, CDR1 is LGHNA and CDR2 is YSLEER. The CDR3 DNA is TGCGCCAGCAGCCAGGTCGGACAGCCAAGCACAGATACGCAGTATTTT. Its translation is CASSQVGQPSTDTQYF.

This sequence joins TRBV6-6 and TRBJ1-1; 7 bases line up with TRBD1. Germline CDR1 and CDR2: MNHNY and SVGAGI (reference sequence). This CDR3 contains 14 residues. With V trimmed by 6 bases and J by 5 bases, 9 bases remained unmatched. The CDR3 DNA is TGTGCCAGCAGCACTAAGACAGGGTTTACTGAAGCTTTCTTT. This translates into CASSTKTGFTEAFF.

A few counts support this clone. The chain links TRBV4-1 to TRBJ1-5; D perhaps matches TRBD1 (5 bases). Germline lookup yields CDR1 MGHRA and CDR2 YSYEKL. V dropped 9 bases and J dropped 9 bases, with 12 bases sitting between them. The CDR3 length is 11 residues. CDR3 nucleotides: TGCGCCAGTGGGGACCCGGCGCCCCAGCATTTT. Its translation is CASGDPAPQHF.